This entry lists 18 T cell receptor beta chains sequenced from one sample in a study of response to subunit inactivated influenza vaccine. TCRdb re-called the RT-PCR reads with MiXCR, one entry per CDR3 protein. The profile shows 450,000 to 600,000 distinct CDR3 sequences, roughly 7.9% of them singletons. The sequencing here drew on PBMCs from blood, taken 23 months after vaccination. These receptors all come from a man in his fifties or sixties who received an inactivated influenza vaccine.

Only a few counts were recorded for this clonotype. The V call is TRBV20-1, the J call TRBJ1-1, with D unresolved. The CDR3 has 17 amino acids. The germline V and J ends were trimmed by 5 bases and 0 bases, with 22 bases remaining between them. Germline V gives CDR1 DFQATT, CDR2 SNEGSKA (reference sequence). The CDR3 coding sequence is TGCAGTGCTCACATCCTATATAGTCAGATCATGAACACTGAAGCTTTCTTT. It translates to CSAHILYSQIMNTEAFF.

The chain employs TRBV2 and TRBJ2-3, with TRBD2 identical over 10 bases. Per germline, CDR1 SNHLY and CDR2 FYNNEI. V shed 6 bases and J 4 bases; nucleotides not matched to a gene: 4. The CDR3 covers 14 residues. CDR3 region: CASRGGLAPDTQYF. As DNA, the CDR3 is TGTGCCAGCAGGGGGGGACTAGCGCCAGATACGCAGTATTTT.

This chain joins TRBV20-1 and TRBJ2-7; weak D call: TRBD1 (5 bases). From germline, CDR1 is DFQATT and CDR2 SNEGSKA (reference sequence). The CDR3 totals 12 residues. The V and J ends lost 3 bases and 6 bases respectively, with 12 bases between them. CDR3 bases: TGCAGTGCTAGCGGCAGGGTTACCGAGCAGTACTTC. As protein: CSASGRVTEQYF.

This clonotype occurred a few times. This sequence joins TRBV12-3 or TRBV12-4 and TRBJ1-1; 8 bases agree with TRBD1. The CDR3 spans 15 residues. Trimming removed 3 bases from V and 6 bases from J; junction bases left unmatched: 9. The CDR3 sequence: CASSFGQGVASEAFF. The CDR3 DNA reads as TGTGCCAGCAGTTTCGGACAGGGTGTGGCTTCTGAAGCTTTCTTT.

The chain's CDR3 is CANVTEDEEQYF. In nucleotides, the CDR3 is TGTGCCAATGTGACAGAGGATGAGGAGCAGTACTTC. The genes are TRBV19 and TRBJ2-7; tentative D call: TRBD1 (5 bases). The V gene's germline CDR1 is LNHDA and CDR2 SQIVND (reference sequence). V lost 10 bases, J lost 7 bases, and 17 bases lay in between. This CDR3 region has 12 residues.

J is TRBJ2-5 and V is TRBV21-1; TRBD1 is the table's D call, not checked against the DNA. TRBV21-1 is a pseudogene segment. CDR3 length: 14 residues. CDR3 sequence reads: CASSKTRIPRDPGF. The CDR3 bases are TGTGCCAGCAGCAAAACCCGAATTCCCCGGGACCCAGGCTTC.

In its sample, this clonotype was seen a few times. The gene calls are TRBV7-2 and TRBJ1-1, with D perhaps TRBD1 (5 bases). The V end lost 5 bases, the J end lost 3 bases, and 16 bases lay between the germline ends. CDR1 and CDR2 from the germline V gene are SGHTA and FQGNSA. The CDR3 is 15 residues long. The CDR3 DNA follows: TGTGCCAGCAGCCCACGTTCAGGGACGTACACTGAAGCTTTCTTT. This translates into CASSPRSGTYTEAFF. The variable domain in full, with the rest retrieved from reference TRBV7-2 and TRBJ1-1, is GAGVSQSPSNKVTEKGKDVELRCDPISGHTALYWYRQSLGQGLEFLIYFQGNSAPDKSGLPSDRFSAERTGGSVSTLTIQRTQQEDSAVYLCASSPRSGTYTEAFFGQGTRLTVV.

This chain joins TRBV7-7 and TRBJ2-5; D is undetermined. In germline, CDR1 is SSHAT, CDR2 FNYEAQ (reference sequence). The CDR3 runs 14 residues. The V end was cut by 1 base, the J end by 7 bases, with 13 bases between. Here the CDR3 DNA reads TGTGCCAGCAGCTTAGGGCCCACCGCCGGGACCCAGTACTTC. It codes for CASSLGPTAGTQYF. The full variable domain, in which reference TRBV7-7 and TRBJ2-5 provide the parts outside the CDR3, is GAGVSQSPRYKVTKRGQDVTLRCDPISSHATLYWYQQALGQGPEFLTYFNYEAQPDKSGLPSDRFSAERPEGSISTLTIQRTEQRDSAMYRCASSLGPTAGTQYFGPGTRLLVL.

The chain has TRBV12-3 or TRBV12-4 and TRBJ2-7; D is undetermined. This CDR3 is 14 amino acids long. V gave up 5 bases and J gave up 6 bases, with 17 bases separating them. CDR3 in amino acids: CASSLRIPASEQYF. CDR3 bases: TGTGCCAGCAGTCTTCGGATCCCTGCTTCCGAGCAGTACTTC.

In its sample, this clonotype was seen many times. The V call is TRBV7-2, the J call TRBJ2-3; 9 positions agree with TRBD2. The CDR3 is 15 amino acids. The V gene end was trimmed by 1 base and the J gene end by 7 bases; junction bases not matched to a gene: 6. Germline values: CDR1 SGHTA, CDR2 FQGNSA. The CDR3 bases are TGTGCCAGCAGCTTAGGGGTTAGCGGGAGAAATACGCAGTATTTT. This encodes CASSLGVSGRNTQYF.

The chain uses TRBV25-1 and TRBJ1-5, with TRBD1 identical over 8 bases. Germline V CDR1 and CDR2: MGHDK, SYGVNS. The V gene end was trimmed by 2 bases and the J gene end by 6 bases; junction bases not matched to a gene: 0. The CDR3 totals 13 residues. CDR3 protein: CASSEQGAQPQHF. Written as DNA, the CDR3 is TGTGCCAGCAGTGAACAGGGGGCTCAGCCCCAGCATTTT. Filled out from reference TRBV25-1 and TRBJ1-5, the complete variable domain reads EADIYQTPRYLVIGTGKKITLECSQTMGHDKMYWYQQDPGMELHLIHYSYGVNSTEKGDLSSESTVSRIRTEHFPLTLESARPSHTSQYLCASSEQGAQPQHFGDGTRLSIL.

Many counts were recorded for this clonotype. The V gene is TRBV12-3 or TRBV12-4, the J gene TRBJ2-3; 8 nucleotides line up with TRBD1. This CDR3 has 16 amino acids. Trimming at V came to 6 bases and at J to 3 bases, leaving 11 bases not matched to a gene. The CDR3 is CASRSPDRANTDTQYF. The CDR3 DNA reads TGTGCCAGCAGAAGCCCGGACAGGGCAAATACAGATACGCAGTATTTT.

Ten or more counts support this clonotype. The chain carries TRBV20-1 and TRBJ2-1; a weak D match, TRBD1 (5 bases). Per germline, CDR1 DFQATT and CDR2 SNEGSKA (reference sequence). The CDR3 has 14 amino acids. Trimming shortened V by 6 bases and J by 6 bases, and 18 bases separated the two germline ends. The CDR3 DNA reads TGCAGTGCACCGGTGGGGCACATTCGCAATGAGCAGTTCTTC. Translation: CSAPVGHIRNEQFF.

This clonotype was detected many times. The chain is built from TRBV6-2 or TRBV6-3 and TRBJ2-7; tentative D call: TRBD2 (6 bases). The CDR3 is made up of 13 amino acids. Germline V gives CDR1 MNHEY, CDR2 SVGEGT. Trimming took off 5 bases at V and 3 bases at J, with 11 bases between the two ends. CDR3: CASSQAGIYEQYF. CDR3 nucleotide sequence: TGTGCCAGCAGTCAGGCGGGAATCTACGAGCAGTACTTC.

On this clonotype itself: Its ends do not fully match the called genes, so a read error is possible. The chain couples TRBV6-2 or TRBV6-3 to TRBJ2-3; TRBD2 aligns across 8 bases. Germline values: CDR1 MNHEY, CDR2 SVGEGT. This CDR3 is 18 amino acids long. CDR3 bases: TGTGCCAGCAATTACTCCGTACTAGCGGAGGAGCGGGCAGATACGCAGTATTTT. Encoded protein: CASNYSVLAEERADTQYF.

A few counts support this clonotype. The CDR3 nucleotides read TGCAGTGCTATCCCCTCGGACAGGCTTAAGCAGTTCTTC. It translates to CSAIPSDRLKQFF. V gene TRBV20-1 combines with J gene TRBJ2-1, with 7 bases lining up with TRBD1. V was pared by 4 bases and J by 11 bases, with 11 bases of the junction left unmatched. The CDR3 is 13 amino acids. Germline V lookup: CDR1 DFQATT, CDR2 SNEGSKA (reference sequence).

This clonotype appeared a few times. The gene calls are TRBV27 and TRBJ2-5; 12 bases match TRBD2. The ends lost 1 base at V and 7 bases at J; junction bases unmatched: 7. Germline V gene data show CDR1 as MNHEY and CDR2 as SMNVEV (reference sequence). The CDR3 has 16 residues. CDR3 sequence: CASSLYLAGGPGTQYF. As DNA, the CDR3 is TGTGCCAGCAGTTTATATCTAGCGGGGGGGCCGGGGACCCAGTACTTC.

A few counts support this clonotype. This rearrangement joins TRBV10-3 to TRBJ1-5; 7 nucleotides line up with TRBD1. This CDR3 has 13 amino acids. The V and J ends lost 11 bases and 0 bases, in that order; junction bases with no gene match: 4. The germline V gene encodes CDR1 ENHRY and CDR2 SYGVKD. The CDR3, as DNA: TGTGCCCGACAGGGAAATAGCAATCAGCCCCAGCATTTT. It yields the protein CARQGNSNQPQHF.